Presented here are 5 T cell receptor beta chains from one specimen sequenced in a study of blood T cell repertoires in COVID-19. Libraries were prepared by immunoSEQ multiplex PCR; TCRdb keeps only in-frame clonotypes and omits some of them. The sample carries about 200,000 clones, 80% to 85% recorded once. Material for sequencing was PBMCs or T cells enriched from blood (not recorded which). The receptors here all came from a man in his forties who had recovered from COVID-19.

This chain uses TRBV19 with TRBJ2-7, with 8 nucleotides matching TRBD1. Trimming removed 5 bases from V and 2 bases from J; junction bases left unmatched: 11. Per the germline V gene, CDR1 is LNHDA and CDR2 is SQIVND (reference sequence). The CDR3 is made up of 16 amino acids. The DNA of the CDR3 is TGTGCCAGTAGTCCCTCCGGGACAGGAAAACCCTACGAGCAGTACTTC. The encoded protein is CASSPSGTGKPYEQYF.

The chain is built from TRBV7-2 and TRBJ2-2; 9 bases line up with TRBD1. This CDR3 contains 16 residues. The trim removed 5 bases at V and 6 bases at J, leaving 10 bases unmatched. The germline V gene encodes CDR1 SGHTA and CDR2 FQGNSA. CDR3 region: CASSALQGAGAGELFF. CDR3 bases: TGTGCCAGCAGCGCCTTACAGGGGGCTGGAGCCGGGGAGCTGTTTTTT.

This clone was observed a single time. The CDR3 DNA reads as TGTGCCAGCAGTTTACTGTCCGCTAGTAGCAATCAGCCCCAGCATTTT. Protein product: CASSLLSASSNQPQHF. The chain joins TRBV28 to TRBJ1-5, with unresolved D. This CDR3 is built from 16 residues. The germline V gene encodes CDR1 MDHEN and CDR2 SYDVKM. Trimming took off 2 bases at V and 0 bases at J, with 11 bases between the two ends.

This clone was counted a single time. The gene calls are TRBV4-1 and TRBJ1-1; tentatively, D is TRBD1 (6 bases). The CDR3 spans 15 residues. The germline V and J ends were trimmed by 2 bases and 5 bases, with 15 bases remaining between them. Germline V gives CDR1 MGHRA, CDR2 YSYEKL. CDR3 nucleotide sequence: TGCGCCAGCAGCCAAATGTATAGGGGGGGGACTGAAGCTTTCTTT. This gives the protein CASSQMYRGGTEAFF.

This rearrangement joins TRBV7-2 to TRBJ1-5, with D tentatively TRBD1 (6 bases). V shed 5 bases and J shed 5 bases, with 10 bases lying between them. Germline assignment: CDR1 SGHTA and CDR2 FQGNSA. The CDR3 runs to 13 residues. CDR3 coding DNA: TGTGCCAGCAGCCAGCACAGGGATCAGCCCCAGCATTTT. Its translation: CASSQHRDQPQHF. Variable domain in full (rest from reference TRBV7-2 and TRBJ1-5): GAGVSQSPSNKVTEKGKDVELRCDPISGHTALYWYRQSLGQGLEFLIYFQGNSAPDKSGLPSDRFSAERTGGSVSTLTIQRTQQEDSAVYLCASSQHRDQPQHFGDGTRLSIL.